The rows below give T cell receptor beta chains drawn from one sample of a study of T cell responses to AZD1222 COVID-19 vaccine. Some clones are missing from TCRdb's copy, which holds only in-frame ones; the method was immunoSEQ multiplex PCR. This sample has roughly 120,000 clones, with around 94% found just once. The specimen comprised peripheral blood, sampled on day 0 of AZD1222 vaccination. These receptors were collected from an adult in good health. Each CDR3 is given with its conserved first and last residue. The order of the fields is V gene, D gene, clone size, J gene, CDR3 DNA, CDR3 protein. The D gene is left open where the match is weak. Not every row has a clone size; where given, it reads once, few, many or a size class.

TRBV27,NA,NA,TRBJ1-2,TGTGCCAGCCGCCCCGCCCACTGGGGGGAACTAGCTAACTATGGCTACACCTTC,CASRPAHWGELANYGYTF
TRBV7-8,TRBD1,NA,TRBJ2-3,TGTGCCAGCAGCTTAAGAGGGCCATACAGGGGAGATACGCAGTATTTT,CASSLRGPYRGDTQYF
TRBV9,TRBD2,NA,TRBJ2-1,TGTGCCAGCAGCGTAGTACAACTAGCGGGATACAATGAGCAGTTCTTC,CASSVVQLAGYNEQFF
TRBV6-2/TRBV6-3,NA,NA,TRBJ1-5,TGTGCCAGCAGTTATGGGGCAGCAACCTATAGCAATCAGCCCCAGCATTTT,CASSYGAATYSNQPQHF
TRBV18,TRBD1,NA,TRBJ1-6,TGTGCCAGCTCACCGGGGACCGGGACAGGGGGTTCACCCCTCCACTTT,CASSPGTGTGGSPLHF
TRBV4-3,NA,NA,TRBJ2-7,TGCGCCAGCAGCCAATATCAGAGGTACGAGCAGTACTTC,CASSQYQRYEQYF
TRBV5-1,TRBD1,NA,TRBJ1-5,TGCGCCAGCAGCTTGGAACAGGGGGGTCAGCCCCAGCATTTT,CASSLEQGGQPQHF
TRBV19,NA,NA,TRBJ2-3,TGTGCCAGTAGTCTTGGGACGGGATTTTGGACAGATACGCAGTATTTT,CASSLGTGFWTDTQYF
TRBV6-6,TRBD2,NA,TRBJ2-1,TGTGCCAGCAGCCCGACTAGCGATGAGCAGTTCTTC,CASSPTSDEQFF
TRBV6-5,NA,NA,TRBJ2-3,TGTGCCAGCATTCTGACTCGTACGCAGTATTTT,CASILTRTQYF
TRBV14,NA,NA,TRBJ2-1,TGTGCCAGCAGCCAAGCTAGGGGCGCTGGCAGTGAGCAGTTCTTC,CASSQARGAGSEQFF
TRBV4-1,TRBD2,NA,TRBJ2-7,TGCGCCAGCAGCCAAGAACCGCCGGGACTAGCGGGATTCGTCGAGCAGTACTTC,CASSQEPPGLAGFVEQYF
TRBV2,NA,NA,TRBJ1-1,TGTGCCAGCAACCTGGACAGCCCTCAGGTCACTGAAGCTTTCTTT,CASNLDSPQVTEAFF
TRBV30,NA,NA,TRBJ2-7,TGTGCCTGGAGTTGGGTGGCCCTGAGCTACGAGCAGTACTTC,CAWSWVALSYEQYF
TRBV11-2,NA,NA,TRBJ2-1,TGTGCCAGCAGCTTCTCCTACAATGAGCAGTTCTTC,CASSFSYNEQFF
TRBV4-1,NA,NA,TRBJ2-7,TGCGCCAGCAGCCAAGTGCCGGGAGACGTCTACGAGCAGTACTTC,CASSQVPGDVYEQYF
TRBV6-4,TRBD1,NA,TRBJ1-2,TGTGCCAGCAGTGACGGACAGGGTTACAACTATGGCTACACCTTC,CASSDGQGYNYGYTF
TRBV6-5,NA,NA,TRBJ1-1,TGTGCCAGCAAAGTTGGAGGACAGAGCACTGAAGCTTTCTTT,CASKVGGQSTEAFF
TRBV19,NA,NA,TRBJ2-3,TGTGCCAGTAGTCTCCGGACGGATACGCAGTATTTT,CASSLRTDTQYF
TRBV7-9,NA,NA,TRBJ2-1,TGTGCCAGCAGCTTAGCGGGCGGCCAATATGAGCAGTTCTTC,CASSLAGGQYEQFF
TRBV6-5,NA,NA,TRBJ1-2,TGTGCCAGCAGTAACGGGCTTAATCGGCATGGCTACACCTTC,CASSNGLNRHGYTF
TRBV24-1,NA,once,TRBJ1-2,TGTGCCACCAGTGATTTACAGGGCTATGGCTACACCTTC,CATSDLQGYGYTF
TRBV14,TRBD2,NA,TRBJ2-7,TGTGCCAGCAGCCCCGGGACTAGAGATCGCGAGCAGTACTTC,CASSPGTRDREQYF
TRBV5-6,NA,NA,TRBJ1-6,TGTGCCAGCAGCTTGGCCGGTGTTCGTGACCACCTCCACTTT,CASSLAGVRDHLHF
TRBV27,NA,NA,TRBJ2-3,TGTGCCAGCAGAGACCCAGATACGCAGTATTTT,CASRDPDTQYF
TRBV19,NA,NA,TRBJ1-5,TGTGCCAGTAGTATAGACAGGCATTGGCCCCAGCATTTT,CASSIDRHWPQHF
TRBV5-1,NA,NA,TRBJ1-2,TGCGCCAGCAGCTTGGACAGGGAGGCCTATGGCTACACCTTC,CASSLDREAYGYTF
TRBV6-2/TRBV6-3,TRBD2,NA,TRBJ2-5,TGTGCCAGCAGTTACTCCGGACTAGCGGGAGCAGAGACCCAGTACTTC,CASSYSGLAGAETQYF
TRBV6-5,TRBD2,once,TRBJ2-3,TGTGCCAGCAGTTTTAGGGGAGCGGGAGTTACGCAGTATTTT,CASSFRGAGVTQYF
TRBV27,TRBD2,NA,TRBJ2-1,TGTGCCAGCAGCCGGGAGGGCCCCACCTACAATGAGCAGTTCTTC,CASSREGPTYNEQFF
TRBV2,NA,NA,TRBJ1-6,TGTGCCAGCAGTGGGCAGGGGCACTATAATTCACCCCTCCACTTT,CASSGQGHYNSPLHF
TRBV28,NA,NA,TRBJ1-4,TGTGCCAGCAGGGTGGGCCTTAATGAAAAACTGTTTTTT,CASRVGLNEKLFF
TRBV6-2/TRBV6-3,TRBD1,NA,TRBJ1-3,TGTGCCAGCAGCTGGACAGGGGAAGGAAACACCATATATTTT,CASSWTGEGNTIYF
TRBV4-3,NA,NA,TRBJ1-2,TGCGCCAGCAGCCAGGGGAATGATGGCTACACCTTC,CASSQGNDGYTF
TRBV2,NA,NA,TRBJ2-3,TGTGCCAGCGGTTCTACTAGCACAGATACGCAGTATTTT,CASGSTSTDTQYF
TRBV3-1/TRBV3-2,NA,NA,TRBJ1-1,TGTGCCAGCGCTCTGGGGGGCACTGAAGCTTTCTTT,CASALGGTEAFF
TRBV7-9,NA,many,TRBJ1-5,TGTGCCAGCAGCTTAGGAGGATATAGCAATCAGCCCCAGCATTTT,CASSLGGYSNQPQHF
TRBV7-9,TRBD1,NA,TRBJ2-7,TGTGCCAGCATCAGAGGTGCAGGGGGAGTCTACGAGCAGTACTTC,CASIRGAGGVYEQYF
TRBV21-1,NA,NA,TRBJ1-2,TGTGCCCCCTGGGAGGGGGATCGCTCTGGCTACACCTTC,CAPWEGDRSGYTF
TRBV28,NA,NA,TRBJ2-7,TGTGCCAGCCTCCGGGGCCCGCGCTACGAGCAGTACTTC,CASLRGPRYEQYF
TRBV7-3,NA,NA,TRBJ2-5,TGTGCCAGCAGTCCCGACTGGACGGAGACCCAGTACTTC,CASSPDWTETQYF
TRBV28,NA,NA,TRBJ2-1,TGTGCCAGCAGTTTGCCCCAATACTCGGAGCAGTTCTTC,CASSLPQYSEQFF
TRBV7-2,TRBD1,NA,TRBJ1-5,TGTGCCAGCAGATCTACAGGGGGCGCGGGCAATCAGCCCCAGCATTTT,CASRSTGGAGNQPQHF
TRBV28,NA,NA,TRBJ1-3,TGTGCCAGCAGTTTAATGGGGATCGGAAACACCATATATTTT,CASSLMGIGNTIYF
TRBV11-2,NA,NA,TRBJ1-1,TGTGCCAGCAGCCTAGGAGGGAACACTGAAGCTTTCTTT,CASSLGGNTEAFF
TRBV18,NA,NA,TRBJ2-7,TGTGCCAGCTCACCAGGCTCCTACGAGCAGTACTTC,CASSPGSYEQYF
TRBV30,NA,NA,TRBJ1-2,TGTGCCTGGAGAACAGCTCCTAACTATGGCTACACCTTC,CAWRTAPNYGYTF
TRBV4-3,TRBD2,NA,TRBJ2-1,TGCGCCAGCAGCCAACCGGGACTAGCGGTAAATGAGCAGTTCTTC,CASSQPGLAVNEQFF
TRBV5-6,TRBD2,NA,TRBJ2-7,TGTGCCAGCAGGGAGCGGGACCCCTCCTACGAGCAGTACTTC,CASRERDPSYEQYF
TRBV18,NA,NA,TRBJ1-1,TGTGCCAGCTCACCAGGGGTGAACACTGAAGCTTTCTTT,CASSPGVNTEAFF
TRBV4-1,TRBD2,NA,TRBJ2-5,TGCGCCAGCAGCCAAGACCCGGGACTAGCGGGGACTACGGAAGAGACCCAGTACTTC,CASSQDPGLAGTTEETQYF
TRBV29-1,NA,NA,TRBJ1-2,TGCAGCGTTGATAGCCGCAGCCTATTTTTTTATGGCTACACCTTC,CSVDSRSLFFYGYTF
TRBV16,NA,once,TRBJ2-7,TGTGCCAGCAGTCCCGTGGGTGGGCCAGGGTACGAGCAGTACTTC,CASSPVGGPGYEQYF
TRBV27,TRBD2,NA,TRBJ2-3,TGTGCCAGCAGTTTATCGGGGGAGGGCCGGGGCACAGATACGCAGTATTTT,CASSLSGEGRGTDTQYF
TRBV7-2,TRBD1,NA,TRBJ1-2,TGTGCCAGCAGCTTAGGGACAGGAGGCTACACCTTC,CASSLGTGGYTF
TRBV27,NA,NA,TRBJ1-2,TGTGCCAGCAGTCCCGGTATTTGGAGCTATGGCTACACCTTC,CASSPGIWSYGYTF
TRBV5-1,NA,NA,TRBJ2-7,TGCGCCAGCAGCCCCACTAGCACGTTTGTAAACTACGAGCAGTACTTC,CASSPTSTFVNYEQYF
TRBV5-1,NA,NA,TRBJ1-1,TGCGCCAGCAGCCCGGACATCCTAAACACTGAAGCTTTCTTT,CASSPDILNTEAFF
TRBV6-5,NA,NA,TRBJ1-3,TGTGCCAGCAGTTACTCTGGCAACTCTGGAAACACCATATATTTT,CASSYSGNSGNTIYF